Presented here are 23 T cell receptor beta chains from one specimen sequenced in a study of CD8+CD57+ T cells in acquired aplastic anemia. TCR beta VDJ and CDR3 were profiled, and genomic DNA was the template. TCRdb re-called the reads through MiXCR, storing one row per CDR3 protein. The sample consists of hundreds of thousands of distinct CDR3 sequences, 65% to 80% of them appearing once. What was sequenced was sorted CD4+, CD8+, or CD8+CD57+ T cells (not recorded which) from PBMCs. These receptors originate from a human donor in good health, serving as a control.

This clonotype has a count of ten or more. This chain connects TRBV20-1 to TRBJ2-2; 9 positions agree with TRBD1. J gave up 3 bases and V 3 bases, and 5 bases lay outside the gene matches. Per germline, CDR1 DFQATT and CDR2 SNEGSKA (reference sequence). The CDR3 has 15 amino acids. The CDR3 protein is CSARNRGRHTGELFF. The CDR3 DNA reads TGCAGTGCTAGGAACAGGGGGCGTCACACCGGGGAGCTGTTTTTT.

This clonotype was detected a few times. This rearrangement joins TRBV7-2 to TRBJ1-6; D is undetermined. V shed 1 base and J shed 10 bases, with 11 bases lying between them. Germline CDR1 and CDR2: SGHTA and FQGNSA. The CDR3 sequence is 14 residues long. The CDR3 DNA reads as TGTGCCAGCAGCTTAGAGGTGGGTTGGTCACCCCTCCACTTT. Translated, it gives CASSLEVGWSPLHF. The complete variable domain, with remaining parts taken from reference TRBV7-2 and TRBJ1-6, reads GAGVSQSPSNKVTEKGKDVELRCDPISGHTALYWYRQSLGQGLEFLIYFQGNSAPDKSGLPSDRFSAERTGGSVSTLTIQRTQQEDSAVYLCASSLEVGWSPLHFGNGTRLTVT.

On this clonotype: The junction does not match germline at one end; this may be a read error. CDR3 coding DNA: TGTGCCAGCATGTCGCGACCGGGAGGAGAGTCCCAGTACTTC. Translated: CASMSRPGGESQYF. The V gene is TRBV7-9, the J gene TRBJ2-5, with 7 bases fitting TRBD2. Germline assignment: CDR1 SEHNR and CDR2 FQNEAQ (reference sequence). The CDR3 sequence is 14 residues long.

In this sample, this clonotype turned up many times. This chain joins TRBV2 and TRBJ2-2; D call uncertain. In germline, CDR1 is SNHLY, CDR2 FYNNEI. The CDR3 spans 13 residues. The V end was cut by 5 bases, the J end by 3 bases, with 7 bases between. The CDR3 DNA reads TGTGCCAGCAGTTCGGACGACACCGGGGAGCTGTTTTTT. This codes for CASSSDDTGELFF. The full variable domain, completed using reference TRBV2 and TRBJ2-2, is EPEVTQTPSHQVTQMGQEVILRCVPISNHLYFYWYRQILGQKVEFLVSFYNNEISEKSEIFDDQFSVERPDGSNFTLKIRSTKLEDSAMYFCASSSDDTGELFFGEGSRLTVL.

This clonotype appeared a single time. The V call is TRBV9, the J call TRBJ2-7, with 8 bases lining up with TRBD1. V was pared by 5 bases and J by 10 bases, with 17 bases of the junction left unmatched. Germline assignment: CDR1 SGDLS and CDR2 YYNGEE. The CDR3 consists of 15 residues. The chain's CDR3 is CASSVTQGDNSHQYF. The CDR3 DNA follows: TGTGCCAGCAGTGTTACACAGGGGGATAATTCACACCAGTACTTC.

This chain joins TRBV15 and TRBJ1-6; 9 bases are a match to TRBD1. Looked up from germline, CDR1 is LNHNV and CDR2 is YYDKDF (reference sequence). The CDR3 is 16 residues long. V dropped 3 bases and J dropped 8; count of bases not matched to a gene: 8. The CDR3 region is CATSRAPGQGDSPLHF. DNA for the CDR3: TGTGCCACCAGCAGGGCTCCGGGACAGGGTGATTCACCCCTCCACTTT.

The chain joins TRBV7-2 to TRBJ1-1; the D gene is possibly TRBD1 (5 bases). The CDR3 runs to 13 residues. Per germline, CDR1 SGHTA and CDR2 FQGNSA. The V gene lost 5 bases and the J gene lost 14 bases, with 21 bases spanning the gap. The CDR3 sequence: CASSPSGATYAFF. In DNA, the CDR3 is TGTGCCAGCAGCCCTAGCGGGGCTACCTACGCGTTCTTT.

This clonotype occurred many times. CDR3 in amino acids: CASSIGGRGVSPLHF. The CDR3 bases are TGTGCCAGTAGTATAGGCGGCAGGGGTGTCTCACCCCTCCACTTT. The chain couples TRBV19 to TRBJ1-6; a possible D gene is TRBD1 (6 bases). Germline CDR1 and CDR2: LNHDA and SQIVND (reference sequence). The CDR3 contains 15 residues. V lost 1 base and J lost 10, with 14 bases in between.

The V gene is TRBV12-3 or TRBV12-4, the J gene TRBJ1-3, with 7 bases lining up with TRBD1. CDR3 length: 15 amino acids. V shed 7 bases, J shed 2 bases, and the junction held 8 bases outside the gene matches. The CDR3 region is CASTTTGFAGNTIYF. The DNA for the CDR3 is TGTGCCAGCACCACGACAGGGTTCGCTGGAAACACCATATATTTT.

As regards this clonotype: One end of the junction does not line up with germline, which may come from a read error. The rearrangement links TRBV7-2 to TRBJ1-3, with D tentatively TRBD1 (5 bases). This CDR3 contains 14 residues. CDR1 and CDR2 (germline): SGHTA, FQGNSA. This CDR3 reads CASTDTGSGNTIYF. The CDR3 DNA sequence: TGCGCCAGCACGGACACGGGCTCTGGAAACACCATATATTTT.

A single count supports this clonotype. The chain is built from TRBV12-3 or TRBV12-4 and TRBJ2-1; 13 nucleotides match TRBD2. Unmatched junction bases numbered 8, after V lost 5 bases and J lost 13 bases. CDR3 length equals 14 residues. The CDR3 DNA follows: TGTGCCAGCAGTGTTCCGGGACTAGCGGGACTCCAGTTCTTC. It encodes CASSVPGLAGLQFF.

The V gene is TRBV20-1, the J gene TRBJ1-2; D may be TRBD1 (5 bases). Trimming took off 4 bases at V and 7 bases at J, with 16 bases between the two ends. The CDR3 covers 13 residues. CDR1 and CDR2 from the germline V gene are DFQATT and SNEGSKA (reference sequence). CDR3 sequence (DNA): TGCAGTGCTAATTCCCAACAGGTCTCTGGCTACACCTTC. Its translation: CSANSQQVSGYTF.

A note on this clonotype: The junction and the germline gene differ at one end; a read error may be behind it. The rearrangement uses TRBV7-2 and TRBJ2-3; D unclear. This CDR3 is 11 amino acids long. Germline values: CDR1 SGHTA, CDR2 FQGNSA. The CDR3 nucleotides are TGTGCCAGCAGCGCACAAGATACGCAGTACTTT. Translated, it gives CASSAQDTQYF.

Of note for this clonotype: One end of the junction fails to match germline, which may point to a read error. The chain couples TRBV24-1 to TRBJ2-5; TRBD2 agrees at 9 bases. Germline CDR1 is KGHDR and CDR2 is SFDVKD. CDR3 length: 11 residues. CDR3 sequence (DNA): TGTGCCACCAGTGGAGGCGGGGGGGAGAACTTC. This sequence encodes CATSGGGGENF.

The chain has TRBV11-1 and TRBJ2-2; 9 bases fit TRBD1. With 5 bases clipped from V and 7 bases from J, the junction kept 8 bases outside the gene matches. CDR1 and CDR2 from the germline V gene are SGHAT and FQDESV (reference sequence). The CDR3 extends over 15 amino acids. CDR3 sequence: CASSPGQGYIGELFF. CDR3 DNA sequence: TGTGCCAGCAGCCCCGGACAGGGGTACATCGGGGAGCTGTTTTTT.

For this clonotype: Likely a read error: the CDR3 ends without its conserved phenylalanine or tryptophan. V gene TRBV10-3 combines with J gene TRBJ2-7; 9 nucleotides align to TRBD2. The CDR3 sequence is 16 residues long. The germline gives CDR1 ENHRY, CDR2 SYGVKD. Trimming at V came to 4 bases and at J to 9 bases, leaving 16 bases not matched to a gene. The DNA of the CDR3 is TGTGCCATCAGTGGTCGCGCGGGGGGGCGCGCAGATACGCAGTACCTC. Its protein product is CAISGRAGGRADTQYL.

This clonotype was seen once. The junction departs from germline at one end; a sequencing error may be responsible. The chain joins TRBV2 to TRBJ2-1, with D tentatively TRBD1 (6 bases). The germline V gene encodes CDR1 SNHLY and CDR2 FYNNEI. The length of the CDR3 is 14 residues. CDR3 protein: CASSEITGRNEQIF. CDR3 in DNA: TGTGCCAGCAGTGAGATTACAGGGCGCAATGAGCAGATCTTC.

The chain joins TRBV7-2 to TRBJ1-2; maybe TRBD1 (5 bases). This CDR3 has 14 residues. Germline CDR1 SGHTA, CDR2 FQGNSA. Trimming took off 2 bases at V and 5 bases at J, with 12 bases between the two ends. CDR3 DNA: TGTACCAGCAGCTTATCTCCCAGGGAGTATGGCTACACCTTC. Amino acids: CTSSLSPREYGYTF.

The genes are TRBV20-1 and TRBJ2-5, with D perhaps assigned TRBD1 or TRBD2 (5 bases each). CDR1 and CDR2 from the germline V gene are DFQATT and SNEGSKA (reference sequence). This CDR3 is built from 14 residues. Trimming took off 2 bases at V and 4 bases at J, with 14 bases between the two ends. The CDR3 here is CSARPVTGTETQYF. As DNA, the CDR3 is TGCAGTGCTAGACCGGTAACCGGGACAGAGACCCAGTACTTC.

J is TRBJ1-3 and V is TRBV7-9, with D perhaps TRBD1 (6 bases). This CDR3 has 15 residues. Germline CDR1 is SEHNR and CDR2 is FQNEAQ (reference sequence). The germline V and J ends were trimmed by 5 bases and 11 bases, with 22 bases remaining between them. The CDR3 loop reads CASSTQAGARSPIYF. The CDR3, as DNA: TGTGCCAGCAGCACCCAGGCAGGGGCACGATCACCCATATATTTT.

J is TRBJ2-3 and V is TRBV19; D is perhaps TRBD2 (5 bases). This CDR3 has 15 amino acids. The germline V and J ends were trimmed by 5 bases and 0 bases, with 12 bases remaining between them. The V gene's germline CDR1 is LNHDA and CDR2 SQIVND (reference sequence). CDR3 sequence reads: CASSWLATSTDTQYF. The CDR3 DNA sequence: TGTGCCAGTAGTTGGTTAGCGACTAGCACAGATACGCAGTATTTT.

This chain uses TRBV12-3 or TRBV12-4 with TRBJ1-1; D remains ambiguous. CDR3 length: 13 amino acids. Deletions cut 7 bases from V and 6 bases from J, with 15 bases between. CDR3 region: CASTETRNAEAFF. CDR3 sequence (DNA): TGTGCCAGCACTGAAACCCGAAACGCTGAAGCTTTCTTT.

A remark on this clonotype: At one boundary the junction diverges from the germline segment, which might be a read error. The genes are TRBV2 and TRBJ2-7, with D possibly matching TRBD1 (6 bases). Per germline, CDR1 SNHLY and CDR2 FYNNEI. The CDR3 totals 15 residues. This CDR3 is CASSLERGNLYEQYF. The DNA of the CDR3 is TGTGCCAGCAGCTTGGAGAGGGGGAACCTCTACGAGCAGTATTTC.